Sequencing of this T cell receptor beta chain was carried out in a study of CD8+ T cells in alopecia areata. As for this clone: What it recognizes is unknown.

Regarding treatment: oral pan-JAK inhibitor, 5-10 mg twice daily. Trimming shortened V by 0 bases and J by 8 bases, and 14 bases separated the two germline ends. The CDR3 is 14 amino acids. Looked up from germline, CDR1 is SGHDT and CDR2 is YYEEEE. Study-level points and caveats: For lesional scalp, especially alopecia totalis/universalis, clonality was higher than in normal scalp.

Sequencing templates came from extracted RNA that was reverse transcribed into cDNA. Generated by immunoSEQ multiplex PCR, the TCRdb table keeps only in-frame clones and is missing some. The sample holds under 110,000 clones, roughly 56% seen once. The sample was CD8+ T cells sorted from blood, taken at approximately week 55, from a patient treated with tofacitinib. This chain connects TRBV5-6 to TRBJ1-2; possibly TRBD1 for D (5 bases). The origin of this receptor is a human donor with alopecia areata. CDR3 residues: CASSLGQGIGGYTF. The CDR3 DNA reads as TGTGCCAGCAGCTTGGGTCAGGGAATTGGAGGCTACACCTTC.